This T cell receptor beta chain appears in the sequencing data of a study of blood T cells in healthy people across ages (dated by TCRdb to about 2015). Concerning the study at large: Template switching captured roughly one uniquely barcoded TCR beta cDNA molecule per two T cells in model experiments. Using the same blood draw, the study looked at two additional independent replicas of 1 million unique cDNA reads for two donors, one aged 18 to 30 and the other aged 80 or older. The donors were split into four age groups: young (average 16 years), middle-aged (roughly 40), aged (about 62) and long-lived (roughly 88). To track age-related changes in TCR beta repertoire diversity, the study relied on deep sequencing normalized with unique cDNA molecular identifiers.

Paper-wide results and their limitations: The percentage of naive T cells measured by flow cytometry correlated strongly with observed TCR beta diversity. Because the CMV infection status of the donors was unknown, age-related changes in expanded clonotypes may potentially have been confounded. Because profiling used bulk unsorted PBMCs, naive and antigen-experienced compartments could not be compared conclusively. Total diversity estimates from one million sequenced T cells were considered lower bounds and underestimates. Compared with the aged group, more naive CD4+ T cells, fewer expanded clones and increased TCR diversity were shown by the long-lived group, suggesting age selection. Observed TCR beta diversity per million T cells fell roughly linearly with age, and a significant reduction was already apparent by age around 39.

Systemically healthy Caucasian individuals from Russia, approximately 39 in total and aged about 6 to 95 years, were included as donors. Each donor gave ten milliliters of peripheral blood, drawn into EDTA-treated Vacutainer tubes. PBMCs were isolated by Ficoll-Paque density-gradient centrifugation, with at least 7 million obtained per sample. Total RNA was extracted from PBMCs with Trizol reagent, with at least 5.5 micrograms obtained per sample. Naive CD45RAhigh/CD27high T cell percentages were measured by flow cytometry on a PBMC aliquot from every donor. Only a few counts were recorded for this clonotype. Which antigen it targets is not known. No per-base quality is available; no much larger clone lies one base away. CDR1 and CDR2 are read off the germline V gene (reference sequence) as DFQATT and SNEGSKA. Its CDR3 holds 11 amino acids, cysteine through phenylalanine. The DNA shown is the 33-base CDR3, in frame from base 1.

The library was obtained by 5' RACE. Sequencing used an Illumina HiSeq 2500. A second PCR of roughly 7 to 11 cycles was performed with a sample-barcoded 5' primer and a J-beta primer mix. Each TCR beta cDNA molecule received a unique molecular identifier from a template-switch 5' adaptor carrying 12 random nucleotides. Each sample yielded at least 2.5 million CDR3-containing paired-end reads. The Mint cDNA synthesis kit, primed by a TRBC-specific oligonucleotide, was used to synthesize first-strand cDNA from all RNA. Following uracil-DNA glycosylase treatment, all cDNA underwent a first 18-cycle PCR with the universal primers M1SS and BC2_uni_R. In the original analysis: Each sample was normalized by randomly selecting 1 million high-quality reads, each carrying a distinct molecular identifier. Reads with shared molecular identifiers were discarded instead of being binned into consensus sequences. MiTCR, with a Q25 quality threshold and the strictest error-elimination algorithm, was used for CDR3 identification, clonotype clustering and error correction. A nonparametric unseen species model with Euler transformation was used to estimate lower-bound total TCR beta diversity. TCRdb applied fastp at Q25 and MiXCR to the public reads, then kept only in-frame beta chains. Each entry is one CDR3 protein sequence, shown with its most common DNA and genes. TCRdb's processing, not the study's, gives the V and J calls here. In all, the sample holds about 780,000 distinct CDR3 sequences, and approximately 24% of those were seen once. Over 2.5% of the sample is in the top ten clones.

The sample also formed part of further work on T cells of mothers and their children. As the second paper documents: Nine systemically healthy Caucasian individuals served as donors, namely three mothers together with their six children. cDNA synthesis consumed the entire amount of extracted RNA, loaded at roughly 1.5 ug RNA in each 15 ul reaction. In the second PCR, the M1S primer added sample barcodes and 2-4 random nucleotides. Over 8 million TCR beta CDR3 reads were obtained for each mother, and 2.5 million to 3 million reads were obtained for each child. Thymic selection similarly shapes TCR recombination output in related and unrelated pairs, with minor effect from inherited differences. Normalized repertoire overlap was always slightly but never significantly higher in related than unrelated mother-child pairs. Persistent microchimeric T cell clones were not detected, at a sensitivity of 95 to 100 clones per million clonotypes. In the study, deep NGS was used to compare the TCR beta repertoires of mothers and children, and features distinguishing related mother-child pairs from unrelated individuals were sought. The mean age was roughly 40 +/- 4 years for the mothers and about 10 +/- 4 years for the children. After adapters were ligated using NEBNext reagents, the libraries underwent 100+100 nt paired-end sequencing on an Illumina HiSeq 2000. To prevent cross-contamination, the mother and child libraries were prepared one month apart and sequenced in separate runs. Each donor had between about 450,000 and 2,200,000 distinct TCR beta clonotypes identified. Naive TCR beta clonotypes were estimated from low-frequency clonotypes matched to each donor's FACS-determined naive share, without sorting.

The clonotype comes from a boy younger than 18 in good health. The sequenced sample was blood. Rearrangement joined TRBV20-1 to TRBJ2-1; the D segment cannot be called with confidence. TRBJ2-5 matches the DNA end more closely, so the J call is doubtful. The bases read TGCAGTGCTAAACTACGGGAGACCCAGTACTTC. Its protein reads: CSAKLRETQYF.